The clone carrying this T cell receptor (beta chain) was counted a few times. The source of the sample is a study of regulatory T cells in long-lasting Graves disease. With iRepertoire HTBI primers and Arm-PCR of CDR3 regions, TCR beta libraries were built. One entry per CDR3 protein, called by TCRdb with MiXCR from the multiplex PCR reads. Of around 460,000 distinct CDR3 sequences listed, about 22% are singletons. Time point meaning: persistent/refractory GD, antithyroid drugs over 5 years with positive TRAb. Making the TCR library involved RNA that had been extracted from PBMCs. This CDR3 region has 18 residues. Looked up from germline, CDR1 is SGHVS and CDR2 is FQNEAQ. V lost 1 base and J lost 0, with 16 bases in between.

This sample comprised peripheral blood mononuclear cells (PBMCs), obtained when the disease was refractory, from a patient treated with antithyroid drugs. The source of this sequence is a female donor with Graves disease. The chain joins TRBV7-8 to TRBJ1-5; D ambiguous. The CDR3 sequence: CASSLGRVVLHSNQPQHF. CDR3 in DNA: TGTGCCAGCAGCTTAGGTAGGGTAGTCTTGCATAGCAATCAGCCCCAGCATTTT.